The entry below describes one T cell receptor beta chain. Its target is unknown. A second roughly 6 to 12 cycle PCR used barcoded and J-beta primers. TCRdb ran MiXCR on the 5' RACE reads and lists one entry per CDR3 protein. This table has about 650,000 distinct CDR3 sequences, 32% appearing once. No fewer than 6.5 million PBMCs went into each sample. This specimen comes from a study of blood T cells in healthy people across ages. Findings of the study overall: Observed TCR beta diversity per million T cells went down as age went up. This fall followed a roughly linear course with age. With unsorted PBMCs, a conclusive comparison of naive versus antigen-experienced cells was not possible.

Germline V gene data show CDR1 as SGHVS and CDR2 as FQNEAQ. The CDR3 has 16 residues. Trimming removed 2 bases at V and 0 bases at J, with 12 bases between. The source material was blood. The genes are TRBV7-8 and TRBJ2-3, with TRBD1 as a possible D gene (6 bases). The receptor's source is a woman of 80 years or more in good health. For the CDR3, the DNA is TGTGCCAGCAGCTTACCATGGACAGCTAGCACAGATACGCAGTATTTT. It yields the protein CASSLPWTASTDTQYF.